These 9 T cell receptor beta chains share one sample of origin, sequenced in a study of beta chain features in type 1 diabetes. General study findings and limits: Among patients with Type 1 diabetes, TCRB CDR3s were moderately but significantly shorter in every one of the four CD4+ subsets.

Expressed TCRB transcripts were sequenced, since all the RNA that had been isolated was reverse transcribed. Repertoires were generated with immunoSEQ multiplex PCR, while TCRdb's copy carries only in-frame clones and drops some. The sample lists tens of thousands of clones; around 60% were seen once. No cognate antigen is known for these TCRs. Source material: stem cell memory CD4+ T cells from blood. The receptors originated from a woman aged 25 to 39 with type 1 diabetes.

Written as DNA, the CDR3 is TGTGCCAGTAAAATGGACAGGGGGCCGACCGGGGAGCTGTTTTTT. It codes for CASKMDRGPTGELFF. The J gene is TRBJ2-2, the V gene TRBV19; 11 bases map to TRBD1. CDR1 is LNHDA and CDR2 is SQIVND in the germline V gene (reference sequence). CDR3 length: 15 residues. The V segment lost 7 bases and the J segment 5 bases; nucleotides outside the gene matches: 6.

The J gene is TRBJ2-7, the V gene TRBV6-5, with D perhaps matching TRBD2 (7 bases). The CDR3 length is 16 residues. Germline lookup yields CDR1 MNHEY and CDR2 SVGAGI. Trimming removed 1 base at V and 6 bases at J, with 19 bases between. CDR3 nucleotide sequence: TGTGCCAGCAGTTACTTTGCGGGGGCGCGGTTTTCCGAGCAGTACTTC. It yields the protein CASSYFAGARFSEQYF.

This clone was picked up a small number of times. The chain is built from TRBV30 and TRBJ2-3, with a weak D call TRBD2 (6 bases). Germline CDR1 is GTSNPN and CDR2 is SVGIG (reference sequence). CDR3 size: 14 residues. The chain's CDR3 is CATGLTGGTDTQYF. The CDR3 nucleotides read TGTGCTACTGGATTGACCGGAGGGACAGATACGCAGTATTTT.

This sequence joins TRBV7-3 and TRBJ2-1, with a weak D call TRBD1 (6 bases). Germline V gene data show CDR1 as SGHTA and CDR2 as FQGTGA. CDR3 length: 15 amino acids. V gave up 5 bases and J gave up 0 bases, with 11 bases separating them. CDR3 sequence (DNA): TGTGCCAGCAGCCAACAGGGTCTCTCCTACAATGAGCAGTTCTTC. Translation: CASSQQGLSYNEQFF.

The V gene is TRBV9, the J gene TRBJ2-7, with TRBD1 matching over 7 bases. Germline V gene lookup returns CDR1 SGDLS and CDR2 YYNGEE. CDR3 length: 13 amino acids. The J segment lost 3 bases and the V segment lost 3 bases, leaving 3 bases of the junction unmatched. The CDR3 spells CASSDGQDYEQYF. CDR3 sequence (DNA): TGTGCCAGCAGCGACGGACAGGACTACGAGCAGTACTTC.

The CDR3 sequence: CAWSRGGTYYEQYF. For the CDR3, the DNA is TGTGCCTGGAGTAGGGGCGGGACTTACTACGAGCAGTACTTC. The rearrangement joins TRBV30 to TRBJ2-7, with TRBD2 as a possible D gene (6 bases). With 2 bases removed from V and 3 bases from J, the gap between germline ends came to 14 bases. This CDR3 comprises 14 residues. Germline CDR1 GTSNPN, CDR2 SVGIG (reference sequence).

Only a few counts were recorded for this clone. The chain employs TRBV7-8 and TRBJ2-7; 10 bases line up with TRBD1. Germline V gene sequence: CDR1 SGHVS, CDR2 FQNEAQ. V shed 2 bases, J shed 2 bases, and the junction held 3 bases outside the gene matches. The CDR3 has 15 amino acids. The CDR3 DNA reads TGTGCCAGCAGCTTAAGGGACAGGGGAGCCTACGAGCAGTACTTC. Translated: CASSLRDRGAYEQYF.

V gene TRBV5-1 combines with J gene TRBJ1-2, with 8 bases identical to TRBD1. Trimming cost V 4 bases and J 1 base; bases outside gene matches: 6. The germline CDR1 and CDR2 sequences are SGHRS and YFSETQ. The CDR3 runs to 15 residues. Written as DNA, the CDR3 is TGCGCCAGCAGCCGCGGACAGGGAGATAACTATGGCTACACCTTC. It specifies CASSRGQGDNYGYTF.

This clone has more than one count but fewer than ten. The genes are TRBV6-6 and TRBJ1-2; TRBD1 aligns across 10 bases. The trim removed 6 bases at V and 1 base at J, leaving 5 bases unmatched. Germline loops: CDR1 MNHNY, CDR2 SVGAGI (reference sequence). The CDR3 sequence is 15 residues long. The DNA of the CDR3 is TGTGCCAGCAGGCCTGGACAGGGGGGTAACTATGGCTACACCTTC. Translation: CASRPGQGGNYGYTF.